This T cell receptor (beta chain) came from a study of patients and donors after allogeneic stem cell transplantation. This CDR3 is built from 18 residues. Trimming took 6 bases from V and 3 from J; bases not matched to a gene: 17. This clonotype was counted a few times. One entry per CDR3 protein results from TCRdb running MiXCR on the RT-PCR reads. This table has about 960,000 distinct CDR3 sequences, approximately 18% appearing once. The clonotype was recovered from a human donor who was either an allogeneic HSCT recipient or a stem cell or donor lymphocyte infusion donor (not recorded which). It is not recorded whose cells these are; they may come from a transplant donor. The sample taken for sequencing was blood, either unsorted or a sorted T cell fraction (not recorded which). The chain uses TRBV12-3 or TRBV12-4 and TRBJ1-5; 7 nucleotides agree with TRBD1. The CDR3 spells CASRPGQITVKDNQPQHF. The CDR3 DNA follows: TGTGCCAGCAGGCCGGGACAGATAACCGTTAAGGACAATCAGCCCCAGCATTTT.